One and the same sample provided the 29 T cell receptor beta chains below, sequenced in a study of long-term antiretroviral therapy in people with HIV. The run of the v3.0 immunoSEQ assay was at survey level. The data were produced by immunoSEQ multiplex PCR, yet TCRdb's version contains in-frame clones alone and is incomplete. The table shows over 8,500 clones, with approximately 76% occurring only once. This specimen consisted of unsorted PBMCs, obtained at the start of antiretroviral therapy, before treatment. The receptors here all came from a man aged 25 to 45 with HIV.

The rearrangement uses TRBV19 and TRBJ2-1, with D possibly being TRBD2 (7 bases). V gave up 7 bases and J gave up 9 bases, with 25 bases separating them. The germline V gene has CDR1 LNHDA and CDR2 SQIVND (reference sequence). The CDR3 length is 16 residues. CDR3 sequence reads: CASTPEGGRGQIEQFF. The CDR3 region has the DNA TGTGCCAGTACCCCCGAGGGGGGGAGAGGCCAAATTGAGCAGTTCTTC.

This clone occurred once. CDR3 in amino acids: CASSIPGARTGELFF. The CDR3 nucleotides are TGTGCCAGTAGTATACCGGGAGCAAGAACCGGGGAGCTGTTTTTT. V gene TRBV19 combines with J gene TRBJ2-2, with D tentatively TRBD2 (6 bases). Trimming pared 2 bases from V and 5 bases from J, leaving 12 bases between. Germline loops: CDR1 LNHDA, CDR2 SQIVND (reference sequence). The length of the CDR3 is 15 residues.

Here the CDR3 DNA reads TGTGCCAGCAGCTTAGTCGGACAGGGAGAGACCCAGTACTTC. Its translation: CASSLVGQGETQYF. This rearrangement joins TRBV7-6 to TRBJ2-5; TRBD1 matches 8 bases. CDR1 and CDR2 from the germline V gene are SGHVS and FNYEAQ. The V and J ends lost 1 base and 4 bases, in that order; junction bases with no gene match: 2. The CDR3 runs 14 residues.

The chain couples TRBV12-5 to TRBJ2-3, with D possibly TRBD1 on 6 matching bases. With 7 bases removed from V and 4 bases from J, the gap between germline ends came to 12 bases. CDR3 length equals 13 residues. From germline, CDR1 is LGHNT and CDR2 FRNRAP. The CDR3 coding sequence is TGTGCTAGTGTCCCGGACAGCTCAGATACGCAGTATTTT. Translation gives CASVPDSSDTQYF.

The chain recombines TRBV30 with TRBJ2-2; 12 positions match TRBD1. Germline V gene data show CDR1 as GTSNPN and CDR2 as SVGIG (reference sequence). The J segment lost 7 bases and the V segment lost 0 bases, leaving 3 bases of the junction unmatched. The CDR3 spans 15 residues. CDR3 sequence: CAWSVGQGAVGELFF. The CDR3 DNA reads as TGTGCCTGGAGTGTGGGACAGGGGGCCGTCGGGGAGCTGTTTTTT.

This clone was counted a few times. CDR3 nucleotide sequence: TGTGCCAGCAGTCCTCGCGACAGCCAAGAGACCCAGTACTTC. It is translated as CASSPRDSQETQYF. This chain connects TRBV5-4 to TRBJ2-5, with D possibly matching TRBD1 (5 bases). The CDR3 is made up of 14 amino acids. V gave up 5 bases and J gave up 1 base, with 12 bases separating them. Germline CDR1 is SGHNT and CDR2 is YYREEE (reference sequence).

This chain joins TRBV11-3 and TRBJ2-3; tentatively, D is TRBD1 (6 bases). Germline V CDR1 and CDR2: SGHNT, YENEEA. Trimming took 4 bases from V and 4 from J, leaving 12 bases between them. The CDR3 totals 14 residues. CDR3 sequence (DNA): TGTGCCAGCAGCTCCCGGACAGCGCCAGATACGCAGTATTTT. Translated: CASSSRTAPDTQYF.

This chain joins TRBV4-1 and TRBJ1-1, with a tentative D call TRBD1 (6 bases). CDR1 is MGHRA, CDR2 YSYEKL, per germline. This CDR3 comprises 11 residues. Trimming pared 7 bases from V and 6 bases from J, leaving 9 bases between. This CDR3 reads CASTEGAEAFF. The CDR3 DNA is TGCGCCAGCACTGAGGGGGCTGAAGCTTTCTTT.

The chain recombines TRBV5-4 with TRBJ2-3; 9 bases fit TRBD1. CDR1 is SGHNT and CDR2 is YYREEE in the germline V gene (reference sequence). The J segment lost 5 bases and the V segment lost 3 bases, leaving 10 bases of the junction unmatched. There are 16 residues in the CDR3. CDR3 sequence (DNA): TGTGCCAGCAGCTCGGGTTACAGGGGGCGCGAAGATACGCAGTATTTT. This sequence encodes CASSSGYRGREDTQYF.

The V and J genes are TRBV5-1 and TRBJ2-1; D is uncertain. CDR1 SGHRS and CDR2 YFSETQ come from the germline V gene. V was trimmed by 5 bases and J by 6 bases, leaving 12 bases between them. CDR3 size: 13 residues. Here the CDR3 reads CASRAENPNEQFF. The CDR3 DNA reads as TGCGCCAGCAGGGCCGAAAACCCCAATGAGCAGTTCTTC.

The genes are TRBV7-6 and TRBJ1-1; 8 bases match TRBD1. The V gene's germline CDR1 is SGHVS and CDR2 FNYEAQ. Trimming removed 7 bases from V and 3 bases from J; junction bases left unmatched: 7. CDR3 length equals 14 residues. The CDR3 is CASTSRGLDTEAFF. The CDR3 region has the DNA TGTGCCAGCACCTCCAGGGGGCTAGACACTGAAGCTTTCTTT.

V and J are TRBV5-6 and TRBJ1-2, with TRBD1 matching over 8 bases. V lost 2 bases to trimming and J lost 2 bases; unmatched junction nucleotides: 5. Germline V lookup: CDR1 SGHDT, CDR2 YYEEEE. The CDR3 has 15 residues. The chain's CDR3 is CASSFVGTGNYGYTF. For the CDR3, the DNA is TGTGCCAGCAGCTTTGTAGGGACAGGAAACTATGGCTACACCTTC.

The genes are TRBV7-6 and TRBJ2-5; D ambiguous. The CDR3 has 13 amino acids. The germline CDR1 and CDR2 sequences are SGHVS and FNYEAQ. Between the trimmed V and J ends, which lost 3 bases and 5 bases, there was a span of 10 bases. The CDR3 nucleotides read TGTGCCAGCAGCTTGAATAGCAGGGAGACCCAGTACTTC. Protein product: CASSLNSRETQYF.

The CDR3 DNA sequence: TGTGCCAGCTCCTCAGGGACAGGGGATGGCTACACCTTC. Protein sequence: CASSSGTGDGYTF. The chain carries TRBV18 and TRBJ1-2; 10 positions match TRBD1. The V and J ends lost 6 bases and 6 bases, in that order; junction bases with no gene match: 4. The CDR3 loop spans 13 amino acids. CDR1 KGHSH and CDR2 LQKENI come from the germline V gene.

The chain combines TRBV5-1 with TRBJ2-5; 9 bases fit TRBD2. The CDR3 is 15 amino acids. Trimming removed 4 bases from V and 4 bases from J; junction bases left unmatched: 8. CDR1 and CDR2 (germline): SGHRS, YFSETQ. The CDR3 nucleotides are TGCGCCAGCAGCGTTAGCGGGGGCGTAGGAGAGACCCAGTACTTC. As protein: CASSVSGGVGETQYF.

The chain has TRBV6-5 and TRBJ1-2; TRBD1 agrees at 11 bases. This CDR3 contains 14 residues. After removal of 6 bases from V and 8 bases from J, the junction contained 8 bases not matched to a gene. CDR1 MNHEY and CDR2 SVGAGI come from the germline V gene. Here the CDR3 reads CASSTGQGAEGYTF. In nucleotides, the CDR3 is TGTGCCAGCAGCACCGGACAGGGGGCGGAAGGCTACACCTTC.

The V call is TRBV11-2, the J call TRBJ1-2; a possible D gene is TRBD1 (5 bases). V lost 4 bases, J lost 4 bases, and 16 bases lay in between. This CDR3 has 15 residues. Germline V CDR1 and CDR2: SGHAT, FQNNGV. The CDR3 loop is CASSSGAGGFYGYTF. In DNA, the CDR3 is TGTGCCAGCAGCTCTGGAGCCGGGGGGTTCTATGGCTACACCTTC.

This chain uses TRBV7-2 with TRBJ2-7; 10 bases are a match to TRBD2. Germline CDR1 reads SGHTA; CDR2 reads FQGNSA. Unmatched junction bases numbered 3, after V lost 4 bases and J lost 0 bases. The CDR3 contains 15 residues. The CDR3 DNA is TGTGCCAGCAGCTCTTCTAGCGGGGGCTCCTACGAGCAGTACTTC. As protein: CASSSSSGGSYEQYF.

This chain joins TRBV7-8 and TRBJ2-7; D remains ambiguous. Germline CDR1 reads SGHVS; CDR2 reads FQNEAQ. V was shortened by 4 bases and J by 5 bases, with 6 bases between the two germline ends. The CDR3 is 11 amino acids. The CDR3 spells CASSYLDEQYF. The DNA for the CDR3 is TGTGCCAGCAGCTATCTCGACGAGCAGTACTTC.

Only a few counts were recorded for this clone. The genes are TRBV7-9 and TRBJ1-1, with D hard to call. V lost 5 bases, J lost 5 bases, and 18 bases lay in between. The CDR3 totals 15 residues. Germline V gene sequence: CDR1 SEHNR, CDR2 FQNEAQ (reference sequence). CDR3 DNA sequence: TGTGCCAGCAGCGCCATTTTGGGCGTCGGGACTGAAGCTTTCTTT. This translates into CASSAILGVGTEAFF.

The V call is TRBV25-1, the J call TRBJ2-7; 8 positions match TRBD1. V lost 3 bases and J lost 13; bases outside the gene matches: 5. From germline, CDR1 is MGHDK and CDR2 SYGVNS. The CDR3 is 11 amino acids. The CDR3 region has the DNA TGTGCCAGCAGTGAGTGGGACAGGTTATACTTC. Its translation: CASSEWDRLYF.

This chain joins TRBV4-3 and TRBJ2-3; D perhaps matches TRBD2 (6 bases). V lost 2 bases and J 3 bases, leaving 15 bases between the germline ends. The germline CDR1 and CDR2 sequences are LGHNA and YSLEER. There are 16 residues in the CDR3. The CDR3 loop is CASSQRSAGLTDTQYF. The CDR3 DNA reads TGCGCCAGCAGCCAACGGTCCGCGGGACTTACAGATACGCAGTATTTT.

V gene TRBV6-1 combines with J gene TRBJ2-6; maybe TRBD1 (6 bases). The CDR3 is 14 amino acids. Germline lookup yields CDR1 MNHNS and CDR2 SASEGT. The V gene lost 3 bases and the J gene lost 4 bases, with 7 bases spanning the gap. For the CDR3, the DNA is TGTGCCAGCAGTGACGGGACAGGGGCCAACGTCCTGACTTTC. The encoded protein is CASSDGTGANVLTF.

The chain couples TRBV11-1 to TRBJ2-2; D is perhaps TRBD1 or TRBD2 (5 bases each). Germline V gene lookup returns CDR1 SGHAT and CDR2 FQDESV (reference sequence). The V gene lost 5 bases and the J gene lost 7 bases, with 26 bases spanning the gap. There are 18 residues in the CDR3. CDR3 nucleotides: TGTGCCAGCAGCGTCTTACCGGGACGGAGGCTTGGAATCGGGGAGCTGTTTTTT. It yields the protein CASSVLPGRRLGIGELFF.

This chain links TRBV2 with TRBJ1-2, with 8 bases fitting TRBD1. V lost 8 bases, J lost 5 bases, and 7 bases stayed unmatched. Germline values: CDR1 SNHLY, CDR2 FYNNEI. The CDR3 length is 13 residues. CDR3 sequence (DNA): TGTGCCAGCGTCTCGAGACAGGGGTATGGCTACACCTTC. It encodes CASVSRQGYGYTF. The complete variable domain, with remaining parts taken from reference TRBV2 and TRBJ1-2, reads EPEVTQTPSHQVTQMGQEVILRCVPISNHLYFYWYRQILGQKVEFLVSFYNNEISEKSEIFDDQFSVERPDGSNFTLKIRSTKLEDSAMYFCASVSRQGYGYTFGSGTRLTVV.

DNA for the CDR3: TGCGCCAGCAGCCCCCTCCGCGTGTACAATGAGCAGTTCTTC. It is translated as CASSPLRVYNEQFF. The V and J genes are TRBV5-1 and TRBJ2-1; D unclear. The CDR3 runs 14 residues. Deletions cut 4 bases from V and 4 bases from J, with 12 bases between. CDR1 is SGHRS and CDR2 is YFSETQ in the germline V gene.

In its sample, this clone was seen a few times. The rearrangement links TRBV5-1 to TRBJ2-2; 7 nucleotides line up with TRBD1. The CDR3 is 15 amino acids. Germline-derived CDR1 and CDR2 are SGHRS and YFSETQ. Trimming took 2 bases from V and 4 from J; bases not matched to a gene: 5. The DNA of the CDR3 is TGCGCCAGCAGCTTCACAGGGGCCACCACCGGGGAGCTGTTTTTT. Translated: CASSFTGATTGELFF.

The rearrangement links TRBV4-1 to TRBJ1-2; no firm D call. The CDR3 sequence is 16 residues long. The germline V gene has CDR1 MGHRA and CDR2 YSYEKL. The V end was cut by 3 bases, the J end by 6 bases, with 20 bases between. CDR3: CASSHSLRAGGDGYTF. The CDR3 DNA is TGCGCCAGCAGCCATTCCCTTCGGGCAGGTGGGGATGGCTACACCTTC.

This clone was observed a few times. This chain links TRBV13 with TRBJ1-2; D gene unclear. Germline CDR1 and CDR2: PRHDT and FYEKMQ (reference sequence). Trimming removed 5 bases from V and 2 bases from J, with 15 bases in between. There are 15 residues in the CDR3. Here the CDR3 DNA reads TGTGCCAGCAGCCGTTTCAGCAGTGGGAACTATGGCTACACCTTC. Residues: CASSRFSSGNYGYTF.